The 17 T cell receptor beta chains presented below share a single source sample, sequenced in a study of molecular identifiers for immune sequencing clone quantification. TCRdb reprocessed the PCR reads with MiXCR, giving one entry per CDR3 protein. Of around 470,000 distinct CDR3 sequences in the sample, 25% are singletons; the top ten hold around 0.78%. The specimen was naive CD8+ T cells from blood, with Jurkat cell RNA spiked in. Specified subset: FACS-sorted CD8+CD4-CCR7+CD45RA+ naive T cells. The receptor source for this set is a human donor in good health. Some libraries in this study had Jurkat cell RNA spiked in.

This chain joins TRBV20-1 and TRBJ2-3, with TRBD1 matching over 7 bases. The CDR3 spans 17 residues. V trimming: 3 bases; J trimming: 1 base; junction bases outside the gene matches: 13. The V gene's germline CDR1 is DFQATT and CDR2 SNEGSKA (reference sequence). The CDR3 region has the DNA TGCAGTGCTAGTCTTACCGTGACAGGGAGTGGCACAGATACGCAGTATTTT. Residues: CSASLTVTGSGTDTQYF.

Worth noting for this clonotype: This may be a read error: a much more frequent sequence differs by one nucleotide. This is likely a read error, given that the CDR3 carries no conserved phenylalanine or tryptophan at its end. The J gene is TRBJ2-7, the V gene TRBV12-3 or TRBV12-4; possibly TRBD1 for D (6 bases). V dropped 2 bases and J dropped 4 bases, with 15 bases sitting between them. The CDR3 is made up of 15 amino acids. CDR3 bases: TGTGCCAGCAGTTTATCCTCTGAAGGGGGTTACGAGCAGTACTAC. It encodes CASSLSSEGGYEQYY.

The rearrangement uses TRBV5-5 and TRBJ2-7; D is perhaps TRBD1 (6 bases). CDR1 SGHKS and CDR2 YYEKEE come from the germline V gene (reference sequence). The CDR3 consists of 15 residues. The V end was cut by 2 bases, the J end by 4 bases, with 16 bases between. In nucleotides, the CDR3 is TGTGCCAGCAGCTTTACCGGGACAAATCAGTACGAGCAGTACTTC. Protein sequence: CASSFTGTNQYEQYF.

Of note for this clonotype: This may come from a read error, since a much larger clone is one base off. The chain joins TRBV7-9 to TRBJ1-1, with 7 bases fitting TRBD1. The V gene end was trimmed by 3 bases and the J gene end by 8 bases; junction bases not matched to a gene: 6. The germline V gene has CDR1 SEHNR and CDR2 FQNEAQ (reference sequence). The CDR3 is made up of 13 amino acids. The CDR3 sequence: CASSFSRDREAFF. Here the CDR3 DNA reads TGTGCCAGCAGCTTCTCCCGGGACAGAGAAGCTTTCTTT.

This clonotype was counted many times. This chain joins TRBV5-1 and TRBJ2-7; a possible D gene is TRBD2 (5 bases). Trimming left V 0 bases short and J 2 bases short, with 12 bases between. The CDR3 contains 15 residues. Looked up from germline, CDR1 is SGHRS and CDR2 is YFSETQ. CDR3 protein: CASSLAFEGTYEQYF. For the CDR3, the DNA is TGCGCCAGCAGCTTGGCCTTTGAGGGAACCTACGAGCAGTACTTC.

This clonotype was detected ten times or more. In DNA form, the CDR3 reads TGTGCCAGCAGTGAACACGGCGGGCTGGACGAAAAACTGTTTTTT. It codes for CASSEHGGLDEKLFF. V is TRBV2 and J is TRBJ1-4; D is uncertain. Trimming shortened V by 2 bases and J by 8 bases, and 15 bases separated the two germline ends. Germline V gene data show CDR1 as SNHLY and CDR2 as FYNNEI. This CDR3 is built from 15 residues.

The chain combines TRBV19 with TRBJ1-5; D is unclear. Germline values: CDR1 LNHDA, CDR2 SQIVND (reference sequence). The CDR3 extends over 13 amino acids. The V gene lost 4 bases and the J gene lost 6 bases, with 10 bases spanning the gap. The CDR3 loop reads CASSNGWSQPQHF. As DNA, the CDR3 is TGTGCCAGTAGTAACGGTTGGAGTCAGCCCCAGCATTTT.

The CDR3 spells CASTGLRTDTQYF. The CDR3 nucleotides read TGTGCTTCCACGGGACTACGCACAGATACGCAGTATTTT. The chain recombines TRBV11-2 with TRBJ2-3, with TRBD2 matching over 7 bases. The CDR3 runs to 13 residues. Germline CDR1 SGHAT, CDR2 FQNNGV.

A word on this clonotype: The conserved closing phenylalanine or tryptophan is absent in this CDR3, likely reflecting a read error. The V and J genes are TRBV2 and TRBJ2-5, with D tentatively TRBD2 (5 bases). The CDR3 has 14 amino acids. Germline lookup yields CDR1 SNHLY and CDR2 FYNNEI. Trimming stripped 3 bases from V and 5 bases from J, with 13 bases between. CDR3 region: CASSEEDVFETQYL. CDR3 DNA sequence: TGTGCCAGCAGTGAGGAGGACGTTTTTGAGACCCAGTACTTA.

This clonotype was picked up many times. The CDR3 protein is CASRTGTGKSSGANVLTF. The CDR3 DNA reads TGTGCCAGCAGGACCGGGACAGGGAAGTCGTCTGGGGCCAACGTCCTGACTTTC. The genes are TRBV21-1 and TRBJ2-6; the DNA was not compared with TRBD1, the D call given in the table. TRBV21-1 is termed a pseudogene. This CDR3 spans 18 amino acids.

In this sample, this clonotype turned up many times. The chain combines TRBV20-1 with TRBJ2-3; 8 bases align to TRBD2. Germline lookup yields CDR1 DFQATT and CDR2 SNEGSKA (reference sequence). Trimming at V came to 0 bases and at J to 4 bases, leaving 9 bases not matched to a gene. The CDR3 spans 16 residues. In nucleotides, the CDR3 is TGCAGTGCTAGAGATCAACTAGCGGTAATAGCAGATACGCAGTATTTT. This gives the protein CSARDQLAVIADTQYF.

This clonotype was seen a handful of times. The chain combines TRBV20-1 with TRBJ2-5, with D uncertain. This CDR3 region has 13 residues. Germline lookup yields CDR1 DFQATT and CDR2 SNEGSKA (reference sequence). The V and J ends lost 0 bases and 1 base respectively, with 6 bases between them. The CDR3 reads CSARDLGQETQYF. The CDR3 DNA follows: TGCAGTGCTAGAGATCTGGGCCAAGAGACCCAGTACTTC.

The CDR3 coding sequence is TGTGCCAGCATCCCGACAGATACGGACTATGGCTACACCTTC. As protein: CASIPTDTDYGYTF. The chain joins TRBV2 to TRBJ1-2, with D possibly TRBD1 on 5 matching bases. V was cut by 7 bases and J by 3 bases, with 15 bases left in between. CDR1 and CDR2 from the germline V gene are SNHLY and FYNNEI. The CDR3 loop spans 14 amino acids.

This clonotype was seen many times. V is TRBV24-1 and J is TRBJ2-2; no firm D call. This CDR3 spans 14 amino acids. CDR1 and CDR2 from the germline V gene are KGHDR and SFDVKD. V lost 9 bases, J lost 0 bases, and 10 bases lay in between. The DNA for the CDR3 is TGTGCCACCTCCGACTGGACGAACACCGGGGAGCTGTTTTTT. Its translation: CATSDWTNTGELFF.

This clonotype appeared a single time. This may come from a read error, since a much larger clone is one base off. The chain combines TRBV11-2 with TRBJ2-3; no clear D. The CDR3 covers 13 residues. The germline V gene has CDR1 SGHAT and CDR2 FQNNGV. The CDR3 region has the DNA TGTGCCAGCAGCTCCGGACCCACAGATAAGCAGTATTTT. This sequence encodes CASSSGPTDKQYF.

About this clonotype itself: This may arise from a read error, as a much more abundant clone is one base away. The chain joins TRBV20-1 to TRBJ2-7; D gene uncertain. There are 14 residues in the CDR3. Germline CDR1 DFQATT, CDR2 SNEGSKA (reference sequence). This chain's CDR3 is CSARDSAVIYGQYF. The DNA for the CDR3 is TGCAGTGCTAGAGACTCGGCGGTGATATACGGGCAGTACTTC.

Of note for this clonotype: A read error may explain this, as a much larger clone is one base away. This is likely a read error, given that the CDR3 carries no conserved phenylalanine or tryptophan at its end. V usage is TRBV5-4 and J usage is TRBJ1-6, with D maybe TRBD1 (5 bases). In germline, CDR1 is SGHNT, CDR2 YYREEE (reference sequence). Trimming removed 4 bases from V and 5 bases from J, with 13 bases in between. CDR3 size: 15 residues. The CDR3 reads CASSKPGTDNSPLHL. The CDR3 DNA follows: TGTGCCAGCAGCAAGCCCGGGACGGATAATTCACCCCTCCACCTT.